The T cell receptor (beta chain) described here comes from a study of blood T cell repertoires in COVID-19. At the level of the study: Samples representing acute and convalescent COVID-19 were sourced from the United States, Italy and Spain. T cells, B-cell-depleted T cells, or PBMCs supplied cDNA or gDNA.

The CDR3 is made up of 14 amino acids. The V gene end was trimmed by 3 bases and the J gene end by 2 bases; junction bases not matched to a gene: 2. Germline loops: CDR1 SGHVS, CDR2 FQNEAQ. Authors' processing steps: Counts of nucleated cells, estimated from reference gene primer amplification, were obtained. Clones were read by immunoSEQ multiplex PCR, and TCRdb kept only the in-frame ones, dropping some. V and J calls and clone size follow that table, whereas D and trimming were derived from the DNA. The repertoire holds 170,000 or so clones, with around 86% as singletons. The sequenced sample consisted of peripheral blood. The V gene is TRBV7-8, the J gene TRBJ1-2, with 8 nucleotides matching TRBD1. This TCR was recovered from a man aged 40-49 years with active or convalescent COVID-19. The CDR3 is CASSFGQGNYGYTF. The CDR3, as DNA: TGTGCCAGCAGCTTCGGACAGGGAAACTATGGCTACACCTTC.